A selection of T cell receptor beta chains follows, all from one sample in a study of CD8 T cells in Susac syndrome. TCRdb reprocessed the immunoSEQ multiplex PCR reads via MiXCR and lists one record per CDR3 protein. Here the sample spans some 260,000 distinct CDR3 sequences, approximately 84% being singletons. Sequencing was performed on CD8+ T cells from PBMCs. The receptors derive from a human donor with multiple sclerosis. Each CDR3 is given with its conserved first and last residue. The D gene is left open where the match is weak. A clone size is listed for some rows: how often the clone was seen (once, few, many), or a class if it is expanded.

V gene: TRBV7-8; D gene: TRBD2; clone size: few; J gene: TRBJ2-1; CDR3 protein: CASSPSGGGSYNEQFF; CDR3 DNA: TGTGCCAGCAGCCCTAGCGGGGGTGGCTCCTACAATGAGCAGTTCTTC
V gene: TRBV27; D gene: NA; clone size: NA; J gene: TRBJ1-1; CDR3 protein: CASSRAGVRATEAFF; CDR3 DNA: TGTGCCAGCAGTCGGGCAGGGGTACGAGCCACTGAAGCTTTCTTT
V gene: TRBV28; D gene: NA; clone size: once; J gene: TRBJ2-7; CDR3 protein: CASSSPAVGGLYEQYF; CDR3 DNA: TGTGCCAGCAGTTCCCCCGCCGTTGGCGGACTCTACGAGCAGTACTTC
V gene: TRBV28; D gene: NA; clone size: NA; J gene: TRBJ2-3; CDR3 protein: CASSLGGVERVTTDTQYF; CDR3 DNA: TGTGCCAGCAGTTTAGGCGGGGTAGAGAGGGTTACCACAGATACGCAGTATTTT
V gene: TRBV9; D gene: NA; clone size: NA; J gene: TRBJ2-3; CDR3 protein: CASSVLGGTSTDTQYF; CDR3 DNA: TGTGCCAGCAGCGTTCTTGGCGGGACTAGCACAGATACGCAGTATTTT
V gene: TRBV18; D gene: NA; clone size: NA; J gene: TRBJ2-7; CDR3 protein: CASSPPGGTHYEQYF; CDR3 DNA: TGTGCCAGCTCACCACCGGGGGGCACGCACTACGAGCAGTACTTC
V gene: TRBV28; D gene: NA; clone size: NA; J gene: TRBJ1-5; CDR3 protein: CASSLSSSNQPQHF; CDR3 DNA: TGTGCCAGCAGTTTATCAAGCAGCAATCAGCCCCAGCATTTT
V gene: TRBV30; D gene: NA; clone size: NA; J gene: TRBJ2-3; CDR3 protein: CALTRDTQYF; CDR3 DNA: TGTGCCTTAACTAGGGATACGCAGTATTTT
V gene: TRBV9; D gene: TRBD1; clone size: NA; J gene: TRBJ2-2; CDR3 protein: CASSAPRDSHDTGELFF; CDR3 DNA: TGTGCCAGCAGCGCGCCCCGGGACAGCCACGACACCGGGGAGCTGTTTTTT
V gene: TRBV23-1; D gene: NA; clone size: NA; J gene: TRBJ2-5; CDR3 protein: CASRDWRRQETQYF; CDR3 DNA: TGCGCCAGCAGGGATTGGCGCCGACAAGAGACCCAGTACTTC
V gene: TRBV12-3/TRBV12-4; D gene: TRBD1; clone size: NA; J gene: TRBJ2-6; CDR3 protein: CASRRDSPILSGANVLTF; CDR3 DNA: TGTGCCAGCCGCAGGGACAGTCCTATTCTCTCTGGGGCCAACGTCCTGACTTTC
V gene: TRBV11-2; D gene: NA; clone size: NA; J gene: TRBJ2-3; CDR3 protein: CASSISRDFTDTQYF; CDR3 DNA: TGTGCCAGCAGCATTTCACGGGACTTCACAGATACGCAGTATTTT
V gene: TRBV20-1; D gene: NA; clone size: NA; J gene: TRBJ2-1; CDR3 protein: CSARDWVEAAGDNEQFF; CDR3 DNA: TGCAGTGCTAGAGATTGGGTAGAAGCGGCCGGGGACAATGAGCAGTTCTTC
V gene: TRBV4-1; D gene: TRBD1; clone size: NA; J gene: TRBJ2-7; CDR3 protein: CASSQIPVRDRGNEQYF; CDR3 DNA: TGCGCCAGCAGCCAAATTCCTGTCCGGGACAGGGGGAACGAGCAGTACTTC
V gene: TRBV15; D gene: NA; clone size: NA; J gene: TRBJ2-1; CDR3 protein: CATSRVRGPSGYNEQFF; CDR3 DNA: TGTGCCACCAGCAGAGTCCGGGGGCCTAGCGGCTACAATGAGCAGTTCTTC
V gene: TRBV7-8; D gene: TRBD2; clone size: NA; J gene: TRBJ2-7; CDR3 protein: CASTYKPGGNYEQYF; CDR3 DNA: TGTGCCAGCACCTACAAACCCGGGGGGAACTACGAGCAGTACTTC
V gene: TRBV3-1; D gene: NA; clone size: NA; J gene: TRBJ1-1; CDR3 protein: CASSHLRDARFGAFF; CDR3 DNA: TGTGCCAGCAGCCACCTCCGGGACGCCCGTTTCGGAGCTTTCTTT
V gene: TRBV19; D gene: NA; clone size: NA; J gene: TRBJ2-2; CDR3 protein: CASSIVETGELFF; CDR3 DNA: TGTGCCAGTAGTATAGTTGAAACCGGGGAGCTGTTTTTT
V gene: TRBV29-1; D gene: TRBD2; clone size: few; J gene: TRBJ2-7; CDR3 protein: CSVSTREGLYEQYF; CDR3 DNA: TGCAGCGTGTCGACTAGGGAGGGGCTCTACGAGCAGTACTTC
V gene: TRBV3-1; D gene: TRBD1; clone size: few; J gene: TRBJ1-4; CDR3 protein: CASSQGDSPEKLFF; CDR3 DNA: TGTGCCAGCAGCCAGGGGGACAGCCCAGAAAAACTGTTTTTT
V gene: TRBV9; D gene: TRBD2; clone size: NA; J gene: TRBJ2-1; CDR3 protein: CASSPRGLTGPYNEQFF; CDR3 DNA: TGTGCCAGCAGCCCCCGGGGACTAACGGGACCGTACAATGAGCAGTTCTTC
V gene: TRBV30; D gene: NA; clone size: NA; J gene: TRBJ1-1; CDR3 protein: CALDGRGLEAFF; CDR3 DNA: TGTGCCCTGGACGGAAGGGGATTAGAGGCTTTCTTT
V gene: TRBV6-5; D gene: NA; clone size: few; J gene: TRBJ2-7; CDR3 protein: CASSTRRGSFYEQYF; CDR3 DNA: TGTGCCAGCAGTACGCGCCGGGGGTCCTTCTACGAGCAGTACTTC
V gene: TRBV6-1; D gene: NA; clone size: NA; J gene: TRBJ2-5; CDR3 protein: CVSSEWFQDTQYF; CDR3 DNA: TGTGTCAGCAGTGAATGGTTCCAAGATACCCAGTACTTC
V gene: TRBV7-3; D gene: NA; clone size: NA; J gene: TRBJ2-6; CDR3 protein: CASRSPGVAGANVLTF; CDR3 DNA: TGTGCCAGCAGGTCGCCCGGGGTGGCTGGGGCCAACGTCCTGACTTTC
V gene: TRBV28; D gene: TRBD1; clone size: NA; J gene: TRBJ1-1; CDR3 protein: CASSRTGVRTEAFF; CDR3 DNA: TGTGCCAGCAGTCGGACAGGGGTCCGCACTGAAGCTTTCTTT
V gene: TRBV13; D gene: NA; clone size: NA; J gene: TRBJ2-7; CDR3 protein: CASSLRSSYEQYF; CDR3 DNA: TGTGCCAGCAGCTTAAGGAGCTCCTACGAGCAGTACTTC
V gene: TRBV27; D gene: NA; clone size: NA; J gene: TRBJ1-6; CDR3 protein: CASTPRGGYNSPLHF; CDR3 DNA: TGTGCCAGCACTCCTAGGGGGGGTTATAATTCACCCCTCCACTTT
V gene: TRBV5-5; D gene: TRBD1; clone size: NA; J gene: TRBJ2-1; CDR3 protein: CASSFQPTGGRDEQFF; CDR3 DNA: TGTGCCAGCAGCTTCCAACCGACAGGGGGCAGGGATGAGCAGTTCTTC
V gene: TRBV2; D gene: NA; clone size: NA; J gene: TRBJ1-5; CDR3 protein: CASQGLDNQPQHF; CDR3 DNA: TGTGCCAGCCAGGGACTGGACAATCAGCCCCAGCATTTT
V gene: TRBV5-1; D gene: TRBD2; clone size: NA; J gene: TRBJ2-5; CDR3 protein: CASSLLGVAGEETQYF; CDR3 DNA: TGCGCCAGCAGCCTTCTCGGGGTAGCGGGAGAGGAGACCCAGTACTTC
V gene: TRBV27; D gene: NA; clone size: NA; J gene: TRBJ1-5; CDR3 protein: CASTPMGAATNQPQHF; CDR3 DNA: TGTGCCAGCACTCCCATGGGGGCCGCCACTAATCAGCCCCAGCATTTT
V gene: TRBV6-5; D gene: NA; clone size: NA; J gene: TRBJ2-1; CDR3 protein: CASSYGASRFF; CDR3 DNA: TGTGCCAGCAGTTACGGCGCCTCCCGGTTCTTC
V gene: TRBV9; D gene: NA; clone size: NA; J gene: TRBJ2-7; CDR3 protein: CASSYGTQRAYEQYF; CDR3 DNA: TGTGCCAGCAGCTACGGGACTCAGCGGGCCTACGAGCAGTACTTC
V gene: TRBV2; D gene: NA; clone size: NA; J gene: TRBJ2-5; CDR3 protein: CAITRQQETQYF; CDR3 DNA: TGTGCCATTACTCGGCAACAAGAGACCCAGTACTTC
V gene: TRBV27; D gene: NA; clone size: NA; J gene: TRBJ2-1; CDR3 protein: CAAGNEQFF; CDR3 DNA: TGTGCCGCTGGGAATGAGCAGTTCTTC
V gene: TRBV19; D gene: NA; clone size: NA; J gene: TRBJ1-6; CDR3 protein: CASSMRSANSPLHF; CDR3 DNA: TGTGCCAGTAGTATGAGGTCAGCAAATTCACCCCTCCACTTT
V gene: TRBV2; D gene: NA; clone size: NA; J gene: TRBJ2-1; CDR3 protein: CASIVRPSSYNEQFF; CDR3 DNA: TGTGCCAGCATAGTGCGGCCGAGCTCCTACAATGAGCAGTTCTTC
V gene: TRBV9; D gene: NA; clone size: NA; J gene: TRBJ2-7; CDR3 protein: CASSPVGSNYEQYF; CDR3 DNA: TGTGCCAGCAGCCCCGTGGGCTCAAACTACGAGCAGTACTTC
V gene: TRBV27; D gene: NA; clone size: NA; J gene: TRBJ2-3; CDR3 protein: CASSRRDRRDTQYF; CDR3 DNA: TGTGCCAGCAGTCGACGGGACCGCCGGGATACGCAGTATTTT
V gene: TRBV28; D gene: TRBD1; clone size: NA; J gene: TRBJ1-1; CDR3 protein: CASSLRQGASEAFF; CDR3 DNA: TGTGCCAGCAGTTTAAGACAGGGGGCGTCTGAAGCTTTCTTT
V gene: TRBV7-9; D gene: TRBD1; clone size: NA; J gene: TRBJ2-2; CDR3 protein: CASSSGTGGTGELFF; CDR3 DNA: TGTGCCAGCAGCTCCGGGACAGGGGGCACCGGGGAGCTGTTTTTT
V gene: TRBV6-2/TRBV6-3; D gene: NA; clone size: few; J gene: TRBJ1-1; CDR3 protein: CASSYRAGTEAFF; CDR3 DNA: TGTGCCAGCAGTTACAGGGCCGGGACTGAAGCTTTCTTT
V gene: TRBV27; D gene: NA; clone size: NA; J gene: TRBJ2-3; CDR3 protein: CASSPPKRHVRDTQYF; CDR3 DNA: TGTGCCAGCAGTCCCCCGAAGCGTCACGTAAGAGATACGCAGTATTTT
V gene: TRBV6-1; D gene: TRBD1; clone size: NA; J gene: TRBJ1-1; CDR3 protein: CASQTGGEAFF; CDR3 DNA: TGTGCCAGCCAGACAGGGGGCGAAGCTTTCTTT
V gene: TRBV7-6; D gene: TRBD2; clone size: NA; J gene: TRBJ2-1; CDR3 protein: CASSHGLAGGDGLGYNEQFF; CDR3 DNA: TGTGCCAGCAGCCATGGACTAGCGGGAGGCGATGGGCTGGGGTACAATGAGCAGTTCTTC
V gene: TRBV29-1; D gene: TRBD2; clone size: NA; J gene: TRBJ2-7; CDR3 protein: CSVGTSGSFEQYF; CDR3 DNA: TGCAGCGTTGGCACTAGCGGGAGTTTCGAGCAGTACTTC
V gene: TRBV27; D gene: NA; clone size: NA; J gene: TRBJ1-5; CDR3 protein: CASSLGTGSSNQPQHF; CDR3 DNA: TGTGCCAGCAGTTTGGGGACTGGGAGTAGCAATCAGCCCCAGCATTTT
V gene: TRBV11-1; D gene: NA; clone size: NA; J gene: TRBJ2-1; CDR3 protein: CASSPDDNEQFF; CDR3 DNA: TGTGCCAGCAGCCCGGACGACAATGAGCAGTTCTTC
V gene: TRBV5-1; D gene: TRBD2; clone size: NA; J gene: TRBJ2-3; CDR3 protein: CASSVTSALTDTQYF; CDR3 DNA: TGCGCCAGCAGCGTGACTAGCGCTTTAACAGATACGCAGTATTTT
V gene: TRBV15; D gene: NA; clone size: NA; J gene: TRBJ2-3; CDR3 protein: CATSRAGADTQYF; CDR3 DNA: TGTGCCACCAGCAGGGCAGGGGCAGATACGCAGTATTTT
V gene: TRBV6-1; D gene: NA; clone size: few; J gene: TRBJ2-5; CDR3 protein: CASSRPGTQYF; CDR3 DNA: TGTGCCAGCAGTCGGCCGGGGACCCAGTACTTC
V gene: TRBV5-6; D gene: NA; clone size: few; J gene: TRBJ2-3; CDR3 protein: CASSPSGRVTDTQYF; CDR3 DNA: TGTGCCAGCAGCCCGAGCGGAAGGGTCACAGATACGCAGTATTTT
V gene: TRBV9; D gene: TRBD2; clone size: NA; J gene: TRBJ2-3; CDR3 protein: CASSDRLAGVGPTDTQYF; CDR3 DNA: TGTGCCAGCAGCGATCGACTAGCGGGAGTCGGGCCCACAGATACGCAGTATTTT
V gene: TRBV27; D gene: NA; clone size: once; J gene: TRBJ1-2; CDR3 protein: CASKEGRYYGYTF; CDR3 DNA: TGTGCCAGCAAGGAAGGACGATACTATGGCTACACCTTC
V gene: TRBV9; D gene: NA; clone size: NA; J gene: TRBJ2-3; CDR3 protein: CASSERGGDTQYF; CDR3 DNA: TGTGCCAGCAGCGAGAGGGGGGGAGATACGCAGTATTTT